These 24 T cell receptor beta chains share one sample of origin, sequenced in a study of OX40 agonist ivuxolimab in advanced cancers. Clones were sequenced by immunoSEQ multiplex PCR, and TCRdb holds only the in-frame ones, with some missing. The sample shows 60,000 or so clones, almost 95% of them seen only once. The sample consisted of CD4+ or CD8+ T cells sorted from blood, taken in a trial of the OX40 agonist ivuxolimab. The origin of the receptors is an adult with an advanced solid tumor such as melanoma, head and neck, liver or kidney cancer.

V gene TRBV9 combines with J gene TRBJ2-7; 8 bases align to TRBD1. The J segment lost 5 bases and the V segment lost 0 bases, leaving 7 bases of the junction unmatched. Germline V gene lookup returns CDR1 SGDLS and CDR2 YYNGEE. The CDR3 sequence is 15 residues long. The chain's CDR3 is CASSVGRTGMHEQYF. CDR3 nucleotide sequence: TGTGCCAGCAGCGTAGGTCGGACAGGGATGCACGAGCAGTACTTC.

The sample holds one count of this clone. The CDR3 loop reads CASSPVNRISPEAQPQHF. The CDR3 DNA follows: TGTGCCAGCTCCCCCGTGAACAGAATCAGCCCGGAGGCTCAGCCCCAGCATTTT. The chain has TRBV7-9 and TRBJ1-5; the D is unclear. The V end lost 8 bases, the J end lost 6 bases, and 29 bases lay between the germline ends. Germline values: CDR1 SEHNR, CDR2 FQNEAQ (reference sequence). This CDR3 has 18 residues.

The CDR3 bases are TGCGCCAGCAGCCGGGGGACTGTGACCTACGAGCAGTACTTC. Its protein product is CASSRGTVTYEQYF. The rearrangement joins TRBV4-3 to TRBJ2-7; TRBD2 is a possible D gene (6 bases). Trimming took off 4 bases at V and 2 bases at J, with 12 bases between the two ends. CDR1 and CDR2 (germline): LGHNA, YSLEER. CDR3 length equals 14 residues.

The rearrangement links TRBV28 to TRBJ2-2; D call uncertain. The germline CDR1 and CDR2 sequences are MDHEN and SYDVKM. With 4 bases removed from V and 1 base from J, the gap between germline ends came to 4 bases. This CDR3 contains 13 residues. The CDR3 region has the DNA TGTGCCAGCAGTTCTAAGAACACCGGGGAGCTGTTTTTT. This codes for CASSSKNTGELFF.

The chain combines TRBV6-1 with TRBJ2-5, with 9 bases identical to TRBD1. The CDR3 runs to 16 residues. The J segment lost 1 base and the V segment lost 2 bases, leaving 5 bases of the junction unmatched. Per the germline V gene, CDR1 is MNHNS and CDR2 is SASEGT. CDR3 sequence: CASSEWDRVLQETQYF. CDR3 DNA sequence: TGTGCCAGCAGTGAATGGGACAGGGTACTCCAAGAGACCCAGTACTTC.

V is TRBV9 and J is TRBJ2-4, with D perhaps matching TRBD2 (6 bases). This CDR3 spans 14 amino acids. Trimming pared 0 bases from V and 8 bases from J, leaving 12 bases between. Germline CDR1 reads SGDLS; CDR2 reads YYNGEE. The CDR3 DNA follows: TGTGCCAGCAGCGTAGTGCAGGGAGGAGACATTCAGTACTTC. It specifies CASSVVQGGDIQYF.

The rearrangement uses TRBV11-2 and TRBJ1-4; tentatively, D is TRBD1 (6 bases). The CDR3 runs 13 residues. V lost 1 base to trimming and J lost 8 bases, with 8 bases between them. From germline, CDR1 is SGHAT and CDR2 FQNNGV. CDR3 coding DNA: TGTGCCAGCAGCTTAGGAGGGGGGGAAAAACTGTTTTTT. This codes for CASSLGGGEKLFF.

This chain links TRBV5-4 with TRBJ2-7; 9 bases agree with TRBD2. CDR3 length: 15 residues. Germline lookup yields CDR1 SGHNT and CDR2 YYREEE (reference sequence). The ends lost 3 bases at V and 0 bases at J; junction bases unmatched: 4. CDR3 protein: CASSSIAGDSYEQYF. The CDR3 nucleotides read TGTGCCAGCAGCTCTATAGCGGGGGACTCCTACGAGCAGTACTTC.

The chain is built from TRBV7-2 and TRBJ2-5, with 7 bases aligning to TRBD2. The J segment lost 6 bases and the V segment lost 5 bases, leaving 9 bases of the junction unmatched. CDR1 and CDR2 from the germline V gene are SGHTA and FQGNSA. This CDR3 has 14 residues. The CDR3 here is CASSPWTSSKTQYF. The CDR3 DNA reads TGTGCCAGCAGCCCCTGGACTAGTTCAAAGACCCAGTACTTC.

This chain links TRBV27 with TRBJ2-1; no clear D. With 2 bases removed from V and 0 bases from J, the gap between germline ends came to 8 bases. Germline CDR1 and CDR2: MNHEY and SMNVEV (reference sequence). CDR3 length: 15 residues. CDR3 nucleotide sequence: TGTGCCAGCAGTTTACGAGACCCCTCCTACAATGAGCAGTTCTTC. It codes for CASSLRDPSYNEQFF.

This chain connects TRBV6-1 to TRBJ1-5; no definite D call. The CDR3 extends over 13 amino acids. CDR1 and CDR2 (germline): MNHNS, SASEGT. Trimming removed 2 bases at V and 3 bases at J, with 5 bases between. The DNA of the CDR3 is TGTGCCAGCAGTGAATGGTTCAATCAGCCCCAGCATTTT. Its translation: CASSEWFNQPQHF.

This clone showed up just a few times. The chain recombines TRBV6-5 with TRBJ1-1; unclear D gene. Germline V gene sequence: CDR1 MNHEY, CDR2 SVGAGI. The CDR3 loop spans 14 amino acids. Trimming stripped 5 bases from V and 5 bases from J, with 15 bases between. The CDR3 is CASSESGMLTEAFF. The CDR3 region has the DNA TGTGCCAGCAGTGAGTCCGGGATGCTTACTGAAGCTTTCTTT.

The chain carries TRBV7-9 and TRBJ1-1; D remains unclear. CDR3 length: 12 amino acids. Germline loops: CDR1 SEHNR, CDR2 FQNEAQ (reference sequence). Between the trimmed V and J ends, which lost 1 base and 7 bases, there was a span of 7 bases. CDR3 sequence: CASSLVQIEAFF. CDR3 nucleotides: TGTGCCAGCAGCTTAGTTCAGATTGAAGCTTTCTTT.

Only one count was recorded for this clone. This chain links TRBV4-1 with TRBJ2-2; possible D gene TRBD2, 5 bases. The V gene lost 5 bases and the J gene lost 3 bases, with 13 bases spanning the gap. The germline V gene encodes CDR1 MGHRA and CDR2 YSYEKL. The CDR3 totals 15 residues. The CDR3 DNA reads as TGCGCCAGCAGCTTAACCGGACTGTACACCGGGGAGCTGTTTTTT. It yields the protein CASSLTGLYTGELFF.

The CDR3 coding sequence is TGTGCCAGCAGCTTAGGGACAGGGGAAATTTCTAACTATGGCTACACCTTC. Its protein is CASSLGTGEISNYGYTF. The gene calls are TRBV13 and TRBJ1-2; 8 bases are shared with TRBD1. V shed 0 bases and J 0 bases; nucleotides not matched to a gene: 6. CDR3 size: 17 residues. In germline, CDR1 is PRHDT, CDR2 FYEKMQ (reference sequence).

This chain joins TRBV6-5 and TRBJ2-7; D unresolved. V was clipped by 0 bases and J by 7 bases, with 19 bases between them. CDR3 length equals 16 residues. Germline CDR1 reads MNHEY; CDR2 reads SVGAGI. This chain's CDR3 is CASSYSTTSGRVEQYF. CDR3 in DNA: TGTGCCAGCAGTTACTCTACGACCTCCGGACGGGTGGAGCAGTACTTC.

The CDR3 DNA sequence: TGTGCCAGCAGTTACTCGAGGACCTACGGGGAGCAGTTCTTC. Translating it yields CASSYSRTYGEQFF. This sequence joins TRBV6-5 and TRBJ2-1; D remains unclear. The CDR3 is 14 amino acids. Germline V CDR1 and CDR2: MNHEY, SVGAGI. V shed 0 bases and J shed 10 bases, with 13 bases lying between them.

V usage is TRBV2 and J usage is TRBJ2-3, with TRBD2 identical over 12 bases. The CDR3 length is 15 residues. Per germline, CDR1 SNHLY and CDR2 FYNNEI. V was pared by 5 bases and J by 5 bases, with 5 bases of the junction left unmatched. DNA of the CDR3: TGTGCCAGCAGTACAGGACTAGCGGGGCGAGATACGCAGTATTTT. Translated, it gives CASSTGLAGRDTQYF. Full variable domain (remainder filled in from reference TRBV2 and TRBJ2-3): EPEVTQTPSHQVTQMGQEVILRCVPISNHLYFYWYRQILGQKVEFLVSFYNNEISEKSEIFDDQFSVERPDGSNFTLKIRSTKLEDSAMYFCASSTGLAGRDTQYFGPGTRLTVL.

The rearrangement links TRBV5-4 to TRBJ2-6; D not resolved. The CDR3 loop spans 15 amino acids. Trimming removed 0 bases at V and 2 bases at J, with 6 bases between. Germline CDR1 SGHNT, CDR2 YYREEE (reference sequence). The CDR3: CASSLEAPGANVLTF. CDR3 DNA sequence: TGTGCCAGCAGCTTGGAAGCCCCTGGGGCCAACGTCCTGACTTTC.

The CDR3 protein is CAISGGLAGLTDTQYF. CDR3 coding DNA: TGTGCCATCAGTGGGGGACTAGCGGGGTTAACAGATACGCAGTATTTT. The gene calls are TRBV10-3 and TRBJ2-3; 13 bases are shared with TRBD2. Germline V gene sequence: CDR1 ENHRY, CDR2 SYGVKD. V was pared by 4 bases and J by 3 bases, with 4 bases of the junction left unmatched. This CDR3 comprises 16 residues.

This clone was seen once. This chain connects TRBV6-5 to TRBJ2-5; D is perhaps TRBD1 (6 bases). Per germline, CDR1 MNHEY and CDR2 SVGAGI. V dropped 6 bases and J dropped 2 bases, with 10 bases sitting between them. CDR3 length: 13 residues. CDR3 coding DNA: TGTGCCAGCAGGGACAGATTACAAGAGACCCAGTACTTC. Translating gives CASRDRLQETQYF.

V usage is TRBV2 and J usage is TRBJ1-1; TRBD1 aligns across 9 bases. With 4 bases clipped from V and 9 bases from J, the junction kept 6 bases outside the gene matches. Germline CDR1 is SNHLY and CDR2 is FYNNEI. The CDR3 extends over 13 amino acids. The CDR3 DNA sequence: TGTGCCAGCAGTGGGACAGGGGTGGTCCAAGCTTTCTTT. This gives the protein CASSGTGVVQAFF.

V is TRBV5-6 and J is TRBJ2-1; 10 bases align to TRBD2. The germline V gene has CDR1 SGHDT and CDR2 YYEEEE. The CDR3 is 15 residues long. Germline trimming cut 3 bases from V and 3 bases from J; bases unmatched to any gene: 3. The CDR3 region has the DNA TGTGCCAGCAGCTCGGGACTAGCGATCTACAATGAGCAGTTCTTC. Translated, it gives CASSSGLAIYNEQFF.

This rearrangement joins TRBV28 to TRBJ2-5; 9 nucleotides match TRBD1. Trimming at V came to 3 bases and at J to 4 bases, leaving 12 bases not matched to a gene. The CDR3 has 17 amino acids. Germline V lookup: CDR1 MDHEN, CDR2 SYDVKM. The CDR3 DNA is TGTGCCAGCAGTTTCCATATACGGACAGGGGCGCGAGAGACCCAGTACTTC. Translation gives CASSFHIRTGARETQYF. Full variable domain (remainder filled in from reference TRBV28 and TRBJ2-5): DVKVTQSSRYLVKRTGEKVFLECVQDMDHENMFWYRQDPGLGLRLIYFSYDVKMKEKGDIPEGYSVSREKKERFSLILESASTNQTSMYLCASSFHIRTGARETQYFGPGTRLLVL.